These 30 T cell receptor beta chains were sequenced from one sample in a study of T cells in narcolepsy. Sequenced by immunoSEQ multiplex PCR; TCRdb stores in-frame clones only, minus some. The sample has about 30,000 clones, roughly 83% seen once. Sequenced input: CD45RA- memory CD4+ T cells from PBMCs. These receptors all stem from a human donor with narcolepsy.

The chain recombines TRBV19 with TRBJ2-6; D call uncertain. V was shortened by 10 bases and J by 0 bases, with 10 bases between the two germline ends. This CDR3 contains 14 residues. From germline, CDR1 is LNHDA and CDR2 SQIVND (reference sequence). CDR3 region: CATAAGSGANVLTF. As DNA, the CDR3 is TGTGCCACCGCGGCAGGCTCTGGGGCCAACGTCCTGACTTTC. The full variable domain, completed using reference TRBV19 and TRBJ2-6, is DGGITQSPKYLFRKEGQNVTLSCEQNLNHDAMYWYRQDPGQGLRLIYYSQIVNDFQKGDIAEGYSVSREKKESFPLTVTSAQKNPTAFYLCATAAGSGANVLTFGAGSRLTVL.

This clone has more than one count but fewer than ten. V and J are TRBV4-1 and TRBJ2-3; D unresolved. Per the germline V gene, CDR1 is MGHRA and CDR2 is YSYEKL. The CDR3 covers 13 residues. V was trimmed by 0 bases and J by 10 bases, leaving 11 bases between them. This chain's CDR3 is CASSQDFRNAQYF. In nucleotides, the CDR3 is TGCGCCAGCAGCCAAGATTTCCGGAATGCGCAGTATTTT.

This chain joins TRBV30 and TRBJ1-4; D not resolved. The V gene's germline CDR1 is GTSNPN and CDR2 SVGIG (reference sequence). The ends were cut back, 4 bases at V and 5 bases at J, with 14 bases in the middle. CDR3 length: 14 residues. In nucleotides, the CDR3 is TGTGCCTGGACGATCGGACTTCGGAATGAAAAACTGTTTTTT. Translation: CAWTIGLRNEKLFF.

This sequence joins TRBV30 and TRBJ2-1, with D possibly TRBD2 on 6 matching bases. Trimming pared 8 bases from V and 6 bases from J, leaving 17 bases between. The CDR3 contains 13 residues. From germline, CDR1 is GTSNPN and CDR2 SVGIG (reference sequence). As DNA, the CDR3 is TGTGCCCACCCGGGACTGTCAGGCAATGAGCAGTTCTTC. Encoded protein: CAHPGLSGNEQFF.

The rearrangement joins TRBV6-5 to TRBJ1-1; maybe TRBD1 (5 bases). Trimming took off 0 bases at V and 3 bases at J, with 11 bases between the two ends. The CDR3 totals 15 residues. Per germline, CDR1 MNHEY and CDR2 SVGAGI. The CDR3 coding sequence is TGTGCCAGCAGTTACTCTCCGGGAGGGGACACTGAAGCTTTCTTT. It codes for CASSYSPGGDTEAFF.

The gene calls are TRBV18 and TRBJ2-7; possible D gene TRBD1, 6 bases. The CDR3 loop spans 16 amino acids. The V end was cut by 5 bases, the J end by 5 bases, with 22 bases between. CDR1 is KGHSH and CDR2 is LQKENI in the germline V gene. The CDR3 loop is CASSTQSAGAGDEQYF. The DNA for the CDR3 is TGTGCCAGCTCAACTCAAAGCGCCGGGGCAGGGGACGAGCAGTACTTC.

This clone was observed a few times. The rearrangement links TRBV7-3 to TRBJ2-7, with D perhaps TRBD2 (6 bases). Per the germline V gene, CDR1 is SGHTA and CDR2 is FQGTGA. The V end lost 2 bases, the J end lost 6 bases, and 17 bases lay between the germline ends. There are 15 residues in the CDR3. CDR3 protein: CASSLYGTGGSEQYF. DNA of the CDR3: TGTGCCAGCAGCTTATATGGGACCGGGGGTTCCGAGCAGTACTTC.

This sequence joins TRBV6-1 and TRBJ1-2, with D uncertain. CDR1 is MNHNS and CDR2 is SASEGT in the germline V gene. Trimming stripped 2 bases from V and 8 bases from J, with 12 bases between. This CDR3 is built from 13 residues. This CDR3 is CASSEFDGGGYTF. Here the CDR3 DNA reads TGTGCCAGCAGTGAATTTGATGGAGGAGGCTACACCTTC.

The rearrangement joins TRBV6-1 to TRBJ2-2; D remains ambiguous. Per the germline V gene, CDR1 is MNHNS and CDR2 is SASEGT. Between the trimmed V and J ends, which lost 3 bases and 5 bases, there was a span of 22 bases. This CDR3 region has 18 residues. The CDR3 region has the DNA TGTGCCAGCAGTGAGTGGGTGGTTCATTCGGTCCAAACCGGGGAGCTGTTTTTT. This translates into CASSEWVVHSVQTGELFF.

The CDR3 loop reads CASSLGLAGPGGAYNEQFF. In DNA, the CDR3 is TGTGCCAGCAGCTTGGGGCTAGCGGGACCGGGTGGGGCTTACAATGAGCAGTTCTTC. V is TRBV5-4 and J is TRBJ2-1; 9 nucleotides match TRBD2. V dropped 0 bases and J dropped 4; count of bases not matched to a gene: 14. The CDR3 covers 19 residues. CDR1 SGHNT and CDR2 YYREEE come from the germline V gene (reference sequence). The full variable domain, with the rest looked up from reference TRBV5-4 and TRBJ2-1, is ETGVTQSPTHLIKTRGQQVTLRCSSQSGHNTVSWYQQALGQGPQFIFQYYREEENGRGNFPPRFSGLQFPNYSSELNVNALELDDSALYLCASSLGLAGPGGAYNEQFFGPGTRLTVL.

J is TRBJ2-1 and V is TRBV19; 8 nucleotides line up with TRBD2. There are 15 residues in the CDR3. The V and J ends lost 4 bases and 1 base, in that order; junction bases with no gene match: 3. Looked up from germline, CDR1 is LNHDA and CDR2 is SQIVND (reference sequence). CDR3 bases: TGTGCCAGTAGTAGGACTAGCAATTCCTACAATGAGCAGTTCTTC. It translates to CASSRTSNSYNEQFF. Together with reference TRBV19 and TRBJ2-1, the CDR3 gives the full variable domain: DGGITQSPKYLFRKEGQNVTLSCEQNLNHDAMYWYRQDPGQGLRLIYYSQIVNDFQKGDIAEGYSVSREKKESFPLTVTSAQKNPTAFYLCASSRTSNSYNEQFFGPGTRLTVL.

The V gene is TRBV4-3, the J gene TRBJ1-4; D is unclear. Trimming took off 5 bases at V and 2 bases at J, with 12 bases between the two ends. The germline V gene has CDR1 LGHNA and CDR2 YSLEER. This CDR3 contains 15 residues. Here the CDR3 reads CASSSPMGTNEKLFF. CDR3 bases: TGCGCCAGCAGCTCCCCTATGGGGACTAATGAAAAACTGTTTTTT.

The genes are TRBV5-1 and TRBJ2-1, with 9 bases that match TRBD1. The CDR3 length is 17 residues. Germline CDR1 reads SGHRS; CDR2 reads YFSETQ. The V segment lost 0 bases and the J segment 0 bases; nucleotides outside the gene matches: 4. The DNA of the CDR3 is TGCGCCAGCAGCTTGGGAGGGACAGGGAGCTCCTACAATGAGCAGTTCTTC. Its protein product is CASSLGGTGSSYNEQFF.

This clone was observed once. This rearrangement joins TRBV7-2 to TRBJ2-7; 9 nucleotides line up with TRBD2. The junction had 14 bases not matched to a gene; V was cut back by 7 bases and J by 7 bases. Germline-derived CDR1 and CDR2 are SGHTA and FQGNSA. The CDR3 contains 15 residues. The CDR3 region has the DNA TGTGCCAGCACCCTAGCGGCGGGAGGGCCGAGTGAGCAGTACTTC. Its protein is CASTLAAGGPSEQYF.

This chain uses TRBV7-6 with TRBJ2-7; D is ambiguous. The CDR3 is made up of 13 amino acids. Germline V gene data show CDR1 as SGHVS and CDR2 as FNYEAQ. Trimming removed 0 bases at V and 2 bases at J, with 5 bases between. In DNA form, the CDR3 reads TGTGCCAGCAGCTTAGCAGGGCCCTACGAGCAGTACTTC. As protein: CASSLAGPYEQYF.

V and J are TRBV4-1 and TRBJ1-5, with a weak D call TRBD1 (5 bases). V shed 5 bases and J shed 7 bases, with 27 bases lying between them. Germline loops: CDR1 MGHRA, CDR2 YSYEKL. The CDR3 covers 18 residues. CDR3 amino acids: CASSFANRDLKETQPQHF. As DNA, the CDR3 is TGCGCCAGCAGCTTTGCCAACCGGGACCTAAAAGAAACCCAGCCCCAGCATTTT.

This chain links TRBV30 with TRBJ2-1; 7 bases are shared with TRBD1. V trimming: 1 base; J trimming: 4 bases; junction bases outside the gene matches: 1. Germline V gene sequence: CDR1 GTSNPN, CDR2 SVGIG (reference sequence). The CDR3 is 13 amino acids. This chain's CDR3 is CAWSGGQYNEQFF. DNA of the CDR3: TGTGCCTGGAGTGGGGGACAGTACAATGAGCAGTTCTTC.

The count of this clone is one. The rearrangement uses TRBV9 and TRBJ1-3; D uncertain. The CDR3 is 15 amino acids. CDR1 SGDLS and CDR2 YYNGEE come from the germline V gene. The V and J ends lost 0 bases and 0 bases respectively, with 7 bases between them. CDR3 sequence reads: CASSVAESSGNTIYF. The CDR3 region has the DNA TGTGCCAGCAGCGTAGCTGAGAGCTCTGGAAACACCATATATTTT.

This clone was seen a handful of times. The V gene is TRBV7-9, the J gene TRBJ1-1; no firm D call. This CDR3 region has 16 residues. With 4 bases removed from V and 4 bases from J, the gap between germline ends came to 19 bases. Germline CDR1 is SEHNR and CDR2 is FQNEAQ (reference sequence). The CDR3 protein is CASSYDLSHLGTEAFF. The CDR3 DNA sequence: TGTGCCAGCAGCTACGACCTCTCACACTTGGGCACTGAAGCTTTCTTT.

J is TRBJ1-2 and V is TRBV4-3; maybe TRBD1 (5 bases). This CDR3 is 17 amino acids long. The V gene lost 1 base and the J gene lost 0 bases, with 15 bases spanning the gap. Germline V gives CDR1 LGHNA, CDR2 YSLEER. The CDR3 reads CASSQGTEPGSNYGYTF. The DNA for the CDR3 is TGCGCCAGCAGCCAAGGAACAGAACCAGGGTCTAACTATGGCTACACCTTC.

Written as DNA, the CDR3 is TGCGCCAGCAGCTTGGGTGCGGGGGGTCAGCCCCAGCATTTT. As protein: CASSLGAGGQPQHF. This chain connects TRBV5-1 to TRBJ1-5; a weak D match, TRBD1 (5 bases). Germline loops: CDR1 SGHRS, CDR2 YFSETQ. With 0 bases removed from V and 6 bases from J, the gap between germline ends came to 10 bases. This CDR3 has 14 amino acids.

The J gene is TRBJ2-5, the V gene TRBV21-1; the D call in the table, TRBD2, was not verified against the DNA. TRBV21-1 is a known pseudogene. The length of the CDR3 is 16 residues. The CDR3 region has the DNA TGTGCCAGCAGCGGGGAGGGATGGTGGGGGCGAGAGACCCAGTACTTC. Translated: CASSGEGWWGRETQYF.

The chain has TRBV5-1 and TRBJ2-1; D is unresolved. Per germline, CDR1 SGHRS and CDR2 YFSETQ. This CDR3 contains 16 residues. Between the trimmed V and J ends, which lost 0 bases and 4 bases, there was a span of 14 bases. The DNA for the CDR3 is TGCGCCAGCAGCTTGGCCGTAGGCGGAATATACAATGAGCAGTTCTTC. It encodes CASSLAVGGIYNEQFF.

There are a few counts of this clone. This rearrangement joins TRBV15 to TRBJ2-1; 11 nucleotides line up with TRBD2. Germline V gives CDR1 LNHNV, CDR2 YYDKDF (reference sequence). The J segment lost 5 bases and the V segment lost 5 bases, leaving 8 bases of the junction unmatched. This CDR3 comprises 16 residues. The CDR3 DNA sequence: TGTGCCACCAGCCCCCGTCTAGCGGGAGGCCACAATGAGCAGTTCTTC. The encoded protein is CATSPRLAGGHNEQFF.

V and J are TRBV2 and TRBJ1-2, with 10 bases that match TRBD1. The CDR3 is 15 amino acids. The germline gives CDR1 SNHLY, CDR2 FYNNEI. The junction had 8 bases not matched to a gene; V was cut back by 7 bases and J by 3 bases. In DNA, the CDR3 is TGTGCCAGCACTATACGGACAGGGGGTGACTATGGCTACACCTTC. It yields the protein CASTIRTGGDYGYTF.

This clone was recorded once. The chain carries TRBV11-2 and TRBJ2-7; D is perhaps TRBD2 (7 bases). Germline V gene sequence: CDR1 SGHAT, CDR2 FQNNGV. CDR3 length: 17 residues. Trimming cost V 2 bases and J 4 bases, with 21 bases left between them. The CDR3 region is CASSLFPRRRGPYEQYF. Written as DNA, the CDR3 is TGTGCCAGCAGCTTATTTCCTAGGAGGCGGGGGCCTTACGAGCAGTACTTC.

The V and J genes are TRBV6-5 and TRBJ1-2, with TRBD1 matching over 9 bases. V was clipped by 6 bases and J by 8 bases; unmatched bases: 7. This CDR3 is 13 amino acids long. CDR1 and CDR2 (germline): MNHEY, SVGAGI. The CDR3 protein is CASREQGATGYTF. The CDR3 bases are TGTGCCAGCAGAGAACAGGGGGCGACGGGCTACACCTTC.

The gene calls are TRBV5-1 and TRBJ2-2; unclear D gene. V was trimmed by 3 bases and J by 3 bases, leaving 12 bases between them. There are 15 residues in the CDR3. The germline gives CDR1 SGHRS, CDR2 YFSETQ. The CDR3 reads CASSSRLADTGELFF. The CDR3 region has the DNA TGCGCCAGCAGCTCCCGTCTCGCGGACACCGGGGAGCTGTTTTTT.

The rearrangement links TRBV9 to TRBJ2-1, with 8 bases matching TRBD2. The CDR3 is 14 amino acids. Trimming took 3 bases from V and 4 from J; bases not matched to a gene: 3. Germline V gene sequence: CDR1 SGDLS, CDR2 YYNGEE. The CDR3 nucleotides read TGTGCCAGCAGCGGGACTAGCAGATACAATGAGCAGTTCTTC. Its protein product is CASSGTSRYNEQFF.

The CDR3 region is CASSIGLGRQTQYF. CDR3 bases: TGTGCCAGTAGTATCGGGCTAGGGAGACAGACCCAGTACTTC. V gene TRBV19 combines with J gene TRBJ2-5, with D possibly being TRBD2 (5 bases). The CDR3 is made up of 14 amino acids. Germline V gene data show CDR1 as LNHDA and CDR2 as SQIVND (reference sequence). V was shortened by 3 bases and J by 6 bases, with 14 bases between the two germline ends.